This T cell receptor beta chain derives from a study of CD4+ T cells in melanoma. Study observations and caveats: Reportedly, melanoma neoantigen-specific CD4+ T cells showed varied differentiation states. A reported correlation linked neoantigen-specific CD4+ T cells to CD8+, macrophage and B cell function.

Turning to this clone: What it binds is not known.

From germline, CDR1 is MNHEY and CDR2 SMNVEV (reference sequence). V lost 1 base to trimming and J lost 6 bases, with 11 bases between them. The CDR3 extends over 14 amino acids. Measured with immunoSEQ multiplex PCR; TCRdb has only the in-frame clones, and not every one. The table records fewer than 150,000 clones, around 90% of them present only once. This receptor was obtained from a human donor with melanoma. The chain is built from TRBV27 and TRBJ2-3; TRBD1 might be the D (5 bases). CDR3 DNA sequence: TGTGCCAGCAGTTTATGGGGCAGGTGGGATACGCAGTATTTT. Its translation: CASSLWGRWDTQYF.